One and the same sample provided the 11 T cell receptor beta chains below, sequenced in a study of T cell responses to AZD1222 COVID-19 vaccine. Assay: immunoSEQ multiplex PCR; the TCRdb copy retains only in-frame clones and omits some. Among about 130,000 clones listed, 89% were seen once. Sequencing was performed on peripheral blood, taken 28 days after the second AZD1222 dose. The receptors shown here come from an adult who received the AZD1222 COVID-19 vaccine.

This clone was recorded once. V usage is TRBV12-2 and J usage is TRBJ2-7; the table's D call TRBD2 went unverified against the DNA. TRBV12-2 is an annotated pseudogene. The CDR3 runs to 13 residues. For the CDR3, the DNA is TGTGCAAGTCGCTGGGAGACCCCCTACGAGCAGTACTTC. This sequence encodes CASRWETPYEQYF.

The V and J genes are TRBV12-3 or TRBV12-4 and TRBJ2-3, with D hard to call. Trimming took off 3 bases at V and 7 bases at J, with 11 bases between the two ends. The CDR3 contains 13 residues. The CDR3 sequence: CASSFRTSYTQYF. Written as DNA, the CDR3 is TGTGCCAGCAGTTTTAGGACCAGCTATACGCAGTATTTT.

The chain links TRBV4-3 to TRBJ2-7; 11 positions match TRBD2. CDR1 is LGHNA and CDR2 is YSLEER in the germline V gene. This CDR3 comprises 19 residues. V trimming: 0 bases; J trimming: 3 bases; junction bases outside the gene matches: 13. The CDR3 sequence: CASSQDWLAGGSPGYEQYF. As DNA, the CDR3 is TGCGCCAGCAGCCAAGATTGGCTAGCGGGGGGCTCTCCGGGCTACGAGCAGTACTTC.

The chain has TRBV15 and TRBJ1-1; 7 positions agree with TRBD1. The V gene end was trimmed by 2 bases and the J gene end by 0 bases; junction bases not matched to a gene: 9. The CDR3 loop spans 17 amino acids. CDR1 and CDR2 from the germline V gene are LNHNV and YYDKDF (reference sequence). CDR3 loop: CATSRPLWDRLNTEAFF. The CDR3 DNA reads as TGTGCCACCAGCAGACCGCTATGGGACAGACTGAACACTGAAGCTTTCTTT.

The rearrangement links TRBV5-1 to TRBJ2-3, with D perhaps TRBD2 (6 bases). Trimming left V 3 bases short and J 5 bases short, with 10 bases between. The CDR3 spans 13 residues. The germline V gene encodes CDR1 SGHRS and CDR2 YFSETQ. CDR3 in amino acids: CASSYSAGDTQYF. DNA for the CDR3: TGCGCCAGCAGCTATTCAGCGGGAGATACGCAGTATTTT.

CDR3: CASSLWQWDEKLFF. The CDR3 bases are TGTGCCAGCAGCTTGTGGCAGTGGGATGAAAAACTGTTTTTT. The chain has TRBV5-6 and TRBJ1-4; D remains unclear. Trimming stripped 1 base from V and 6 bases from J, with 10 bases between. Germline-derived CDR1 and CDR2 are SGHDT and YYEEEE. The CDR3 extends over 14 amino acids.

The rearrangement joins TRBV24-1 to TRBJ1-5, with 7 bases identical to TRBD1. The V segment lost 9 bases and the J segment 4 bases; nucleotides outside the gene matches: 8. This CDR3 contains 14 residues. Germline V lookup: CDR1 KGHDR, CDR2 SFDVKD. The CDR3 is CATSPGQTNQPQHF. Written as DNA, the CDR3 is TGTGCCACCTCCCCGGGACAGACGAATCAGCCCCAGCATTTT.

The chain uses TRBV6-2 or TRBV6-3 and TRBJ1-5; 12 bases are a match to TRBD1. Germline V CDR1 and CDR2: MNHEY, SVGEGT. The J segment lost 6 bases and the V segment lost 4 bases, leaving 4 bases of the junction unmatched. This CDR3 is built from 15 residues. CDR3 DNA: TGTGCCAGCAGTTCCGGGACAGGGGGCTTTCAGCCCCAGCATTTT. Protein sequence: CASSSGTGGFQPQHF.

The chain links TRBV27 to TRBJ1-6; 7 bases map to TRBD1. This CDR3 is 16 amino acids long. CDR1 MNHEY and CDR2 SMNVEV come from the germline V gene (reference sequence). J lost 10 bases, V lost 5 bases, and 14 bases had no gene match. CDR3 region: CASSTSVEGARSPLHF. The CDR3 region has the DNA TGTGCCAGCAGTACCTCGGTGGAGGGGGCACGATCACCCCTCCACTTT.

The rearrangement links TRBV16 to TRBJ2-3; D is undetermined. The V and J ends lost 0 bases and 4 bases respectively, with 14 bases between them. The CDR3 is 16 residues long. CDR1 KGHSY and CDR2 FQNENV come from the germline V gene. The CDR3 nucleotides are TGTGCCAGCAGCCAATCTACCTTAGTGTTCGCAGATACGCAGTATTTT. Protein product: CASSQSTLVFADTQYF.

The chain is built from TRBV3-1 (or the pseudogene TRBV3-2) and TRBJ2-7, with 7 bases aligning to TRBD2. The germline gives CDR1 LGHDT, CDR2 YNNKEL (reference sequence). V shed 4 bases, J shed 2 bases, and the junction held 11 bases outside the gene matches. The CDR3 has 16 amino acids. The CDR3 DNA reads as TGTGCCAGCAGCCGCTTCTTCCTAGCGGCCCCCTACGAGCAGTACTTC. Protein product: CASSRFFLAAPYEQYF.